This T cell receptor (beta chain) was sequenced during a study of T cell repertoires in ileal Crohn's disease. Study details: Median disease duration was roughly 7.9 years; roughly 40% smoked at surgery. Thiopurines (approximately ten) or anti-TNF agents (more than 17) were given postoperatively to about half.

Approximately 550 nanograms of biopsy DNA per sample underwent TCRB immunosequencing. This table comes from immunoSEQ multiplex PCR, and its TCRdb copy is limited to in-frame clones, with some not included. The sample shows 15,000 to 20,000 clones, about 66% of them seen only once. About this clone: Antigen: not known.

Whole-study results and caveats: Active smokers at surgery had more clonal expansions than non-smokers.

The CDR3 runs to 13 residues. Deletions cut 7 bases from V and 2 bases from J, with 15 bases between. CDR1 is SQVTM and CDR2 is ANQGSEA in the germline V gene. Sequencing used ileal tissue. This sequence originates from an adult with Crohn's disease. This chain links TRBV29-1 with TRBJ2-7; D remains ambiguous. The CDR3 DNA reads TGCAGCGGTATCTGGGCGCTTACCTACGAGCAGTACTTC. This translates into CSGIWALTYEQYF.